This T cell receptor (beta chain) was profiled in a study of T cell repertoires in cytomegalovirus infection. Study-wide context: Both CMV infection and a matching HLA type were indicated by public TCR beta signatures.

This clonotype was observed a handful of times. Antigen specificity is unknown. Trimming took 1 base from V and 6 from J, leaving 9 bases between them. CDR1 and CDR2 (germline): LNHDA, SQIVND (reference sequence). The CDR3 totals 14 residues. MiXCR, applied by TCRdb to the reads, yields one record per CDR3 protein. The table shows more than 150,000 distinct CDR3 sequences, with approximately 19% occurring only once. Study conclusions and caveats: Totalled public TCR beta family frequency picked out people who carried CMV plus the relevant HLA. Dominating the ex vivo response were HLA-C-restricted CMV-specific TCR beta clonotypes.

The specimen sequenced was PBMCs. V gene TRBV19 combines with J gene TRBJ2-2; tentative D call: TRBD2 (7 bases). The sequence was obtained from a human donor in good health (CMV status not recorded). Some clones in this sample may be carry-over from other donors' samples. CDR3 DNA sequence: TGTGCCAGTAGTATAGTAGGGGGGGCCGGGGAGCTGTTTTTT. Translated: CASSIVGGAGELFF. Full variable domain (remainder filled in from reference TRBV19 and TRBJ2-2): DGGITQSPKYLFRKEGQNVTLSCEQNLNHDAMYWYRQDPGQGLRLIYYSQIVNDFQKGDIAEGYSVSREKKESFPLTVTSAQKNPTAFYLCASSIVGGAGELFFGEGSRLTVL.